The rows below give T cell receptor beta chains drawn from one sample of a study of blood T cell repertoires in COVID-19. The repertoire was sequenced with immunoSEQ multiplex PCR; TCRdb's copy has only in-frame clones and lacks some. The top ten clones hold 2% to 2.5% of a sample with hundreds of thousands of clones, approximately 90% of them seen once. Material for sequencing was PBMCs or T cells enriched from blood (not recorded which). The receptors stem from a woman between 55 and 75 years old in a cohort exposed to, infected with or recovered from COVID-19 (not recorded which). Each CDR3 is given with its conserved first and last residue. D genes are given only for firm matches. Some rows mark clone size as missing; the rest say once, few, many or name a class of expanded clone.

TRBJ2-5,TRBV5-4,TRBD1,.,CASSVRGTGTETQYF
TRBJ2-7,TRBV2,TRBD2,.,CASSARAGGVVYEQYF
TRBJ2-3,TRBV28,.,.,CASRGDSDTDTQYF
TRBJ1-4,TRBV7-2,TRBD1,once,CASSLGTGTEKLFF
TRBJ2-1,TRBV7-8,.,.,CASSPMQGQFF
TRBJ1-1,TRBV19,TRBD1,.,CASSQRGPNTEAFF
TRBJ2-7,TRBV2,TRBD2,.,CASRSSPSGRDEQYF
TRBJ1-5,TRBV19,.,few,CASSIAGNNQPQHF
TRBJ2-1,TRBV7-2,TRBD2,.,CASSSRSSGIYNEQFF
TRBJ2-1,TRBV29-1,.,.,CSVAAGSSYNEQFF
TRBJ2-1,TRBV10-3,TRBD1,.,CATTGTGNNEQFF
TRBJ2-7,TRBV29-1,TRBD2,.,CSVAAGLAAYEQYF
TRBJ1-2,TRBV28,.,.,CASSLAPPSPDRPQDDGYTF
TRBJ2-1,TRBV2,TRBD2,.,CASSERTSGSGEQFF
TRBJ1-5,TRBV28,TRBD1,.,CASSLQGALAQPQHF
TRBJ2-1,TRBV18,TRBD2,.,CASTPTSGLLSNYNEQFF